This TCR beta chain was recovered during a study of T cells in localized non-small cell lung cancer. Some clones are missing from TCRdb's copy, which holds only in-frame ones; the method was immunoSEQ multiplex PCR. The sample yields tens of thousands of clones, approximately 80% seen once. The J segment lost 3 bases and the V segment lost 6 bases, leaving 7 bases of the junction unmatched. CDR3 length equals 13 residues. The germline V gene encodes CDR1 SQVTM and CDR2 ANQGSEA. The sample in question was peripheral blood, obtained before any cancer treatment. J is TRBJ1-2 and V is TRBV29-1; 7 nucleotides align to TRBD1. The origin of this receptor is a female donor at least 60 years old with stage I lung adenocarcinoma. CDR3 bases: TGCAGCGTCGACCGACAGGGACACTATGGCTACACCTTC. This gives the protein CSVDRQGHYGYTF.